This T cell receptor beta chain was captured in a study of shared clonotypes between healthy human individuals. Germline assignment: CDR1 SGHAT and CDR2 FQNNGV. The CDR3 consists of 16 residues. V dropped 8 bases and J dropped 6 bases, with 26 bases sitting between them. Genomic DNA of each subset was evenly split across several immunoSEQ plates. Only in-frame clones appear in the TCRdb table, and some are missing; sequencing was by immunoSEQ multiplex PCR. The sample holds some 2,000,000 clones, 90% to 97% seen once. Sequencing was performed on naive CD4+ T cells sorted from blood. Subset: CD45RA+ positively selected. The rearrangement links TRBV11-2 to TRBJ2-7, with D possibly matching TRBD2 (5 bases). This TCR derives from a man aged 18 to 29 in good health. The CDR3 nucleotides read TGTGCCAGCCGAGCCCCGGGATCTAGTTGGAACAGCGAGCAGTACTTC. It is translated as CASRAPGSSWNSEQYF. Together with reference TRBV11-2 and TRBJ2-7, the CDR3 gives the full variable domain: EAGVAQSPRYKIIEKRQSVAFWCNPISGHATLYWYQQILGQGPKLLIQFQNNGVVDDSQLPKDRFSAERLKGVDSTLKIQPAKLEDSAVYLCASRAPGSSWNSEQYFGPGTRLTVT.